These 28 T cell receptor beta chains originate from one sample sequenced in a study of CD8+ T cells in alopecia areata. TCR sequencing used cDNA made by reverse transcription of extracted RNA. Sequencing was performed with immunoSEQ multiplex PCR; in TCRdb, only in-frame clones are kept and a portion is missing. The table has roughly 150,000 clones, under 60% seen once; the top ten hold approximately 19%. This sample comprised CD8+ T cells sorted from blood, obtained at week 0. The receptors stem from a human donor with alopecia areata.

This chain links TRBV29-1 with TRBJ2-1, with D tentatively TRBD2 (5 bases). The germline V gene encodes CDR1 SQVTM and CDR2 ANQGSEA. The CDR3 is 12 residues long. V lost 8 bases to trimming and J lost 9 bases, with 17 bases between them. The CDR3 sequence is CSLLAKGVEQFF. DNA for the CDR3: TGCAGCCTCCTAGCAAAGGGCGTTGAGCAGTTCTTC.

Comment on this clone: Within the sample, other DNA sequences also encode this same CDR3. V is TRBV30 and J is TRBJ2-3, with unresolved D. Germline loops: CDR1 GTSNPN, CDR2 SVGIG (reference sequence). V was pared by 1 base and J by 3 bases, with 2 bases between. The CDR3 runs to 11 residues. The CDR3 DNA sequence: TGTGCCTGGAGTGCGACAGATACGCAGTATTTT. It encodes CAWSATDTQYF.

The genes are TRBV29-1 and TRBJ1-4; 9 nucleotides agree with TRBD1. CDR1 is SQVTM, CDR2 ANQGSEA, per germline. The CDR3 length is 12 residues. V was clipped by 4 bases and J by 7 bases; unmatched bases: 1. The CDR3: CSVVGQGEKLFF. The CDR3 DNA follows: TGCAGCGTTGTGGGACAGGGTGAAAAACTGTTTTTT.

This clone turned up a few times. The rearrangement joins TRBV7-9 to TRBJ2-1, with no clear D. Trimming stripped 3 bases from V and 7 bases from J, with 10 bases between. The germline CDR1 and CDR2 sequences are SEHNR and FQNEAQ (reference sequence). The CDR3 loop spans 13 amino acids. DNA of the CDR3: TGTGCCAGCAGCTTCGACCTGGGTAATGAGCAGTTCTTC. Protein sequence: CASSFDLGNEQFF.

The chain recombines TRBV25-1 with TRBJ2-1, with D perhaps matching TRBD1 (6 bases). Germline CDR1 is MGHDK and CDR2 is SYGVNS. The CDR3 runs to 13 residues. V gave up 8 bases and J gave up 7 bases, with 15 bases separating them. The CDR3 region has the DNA TGTGCCAGCTCCCAGGGGCTCTGGAATGAGCAGTTCTTC. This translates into CASSQGLWNEQFF.

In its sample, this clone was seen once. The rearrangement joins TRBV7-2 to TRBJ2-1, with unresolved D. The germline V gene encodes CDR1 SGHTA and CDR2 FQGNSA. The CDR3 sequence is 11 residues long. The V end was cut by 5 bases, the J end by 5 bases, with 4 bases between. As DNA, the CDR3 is TGTGCCAGCAGCCCCCACAATGAGCAGTTCTTC. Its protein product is CASSPHNEQFF.

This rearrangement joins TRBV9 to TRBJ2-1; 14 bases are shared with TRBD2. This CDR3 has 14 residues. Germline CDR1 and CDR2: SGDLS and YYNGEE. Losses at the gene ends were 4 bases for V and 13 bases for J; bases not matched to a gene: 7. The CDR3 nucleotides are TGTGCCAGCAGCCCCGGGACTAGCGGGGGCCTCCAGTTCTTC. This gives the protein CASSPGTSGGLQFF.

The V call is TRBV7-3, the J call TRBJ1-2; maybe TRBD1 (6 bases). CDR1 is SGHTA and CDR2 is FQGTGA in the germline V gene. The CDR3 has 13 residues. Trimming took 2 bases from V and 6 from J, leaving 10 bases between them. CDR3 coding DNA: TGTGCCAGCAGCTTAGAAGGGGGTGATGGCTACACCTTC. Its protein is CASSLEGGDGYTF. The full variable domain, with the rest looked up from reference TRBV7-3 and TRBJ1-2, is GAGVSQTPSNKVTEKGKYVELRCDPISGHTALYWYRQSLGQGPEFLIYFQGTGAADDSGLPNDRFFAVRPEGSVSTLKIQRTERGDSAVYLCASSLEGGDGYTFGSGTRLTVV.

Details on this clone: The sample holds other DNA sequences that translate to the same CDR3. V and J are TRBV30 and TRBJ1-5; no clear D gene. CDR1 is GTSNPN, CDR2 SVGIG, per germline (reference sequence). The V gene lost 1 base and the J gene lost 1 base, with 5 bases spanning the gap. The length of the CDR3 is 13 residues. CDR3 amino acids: CAWSDDSNQPQHF. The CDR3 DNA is TGTGCCTGGAGTGACGACAGCAATCAGCCCCAGCATTTT.

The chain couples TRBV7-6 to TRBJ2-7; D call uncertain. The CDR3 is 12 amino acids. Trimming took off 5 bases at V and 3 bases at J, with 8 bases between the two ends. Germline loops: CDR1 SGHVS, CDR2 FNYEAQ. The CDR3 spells CASSPTGYEQYF. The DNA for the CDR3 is TGTGCCAGCAGCCCGACGGGCTACGAGCAGTACTTC.

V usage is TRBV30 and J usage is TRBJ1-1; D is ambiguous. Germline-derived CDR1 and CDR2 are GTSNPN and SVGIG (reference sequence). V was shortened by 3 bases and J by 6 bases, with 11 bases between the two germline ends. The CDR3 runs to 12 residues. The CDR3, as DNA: TGTGCCTGGAGGGCCGAGGGCCCTGAAGCTTTCTTT. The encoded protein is CAWRAEGPEAFF.

CDR3 in DNA: TGTGCCAGCAGCTTATTCTCGTCGCCCCAGCATTTT. Translated, it gives CASSLFSSPQHF. The chain is built from TRBV7-9 and TRBJ1-5; D is undetermined. With 2 bases removed from V and 9 bases from J, the gap between germline ends came to 8 bases. The CDR3 sequence is 12 residues long. Per germline, CDR1 SEHNR and CDR2 FQNEAQ (reference sequence).

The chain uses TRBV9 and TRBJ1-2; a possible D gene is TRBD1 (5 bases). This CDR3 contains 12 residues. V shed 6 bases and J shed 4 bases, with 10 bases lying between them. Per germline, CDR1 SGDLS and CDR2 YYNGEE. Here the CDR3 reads CASTAGGYGYTF. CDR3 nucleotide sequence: TGTGCCAGCACGGCCGGGGGCTATGGCTACACCTTC.

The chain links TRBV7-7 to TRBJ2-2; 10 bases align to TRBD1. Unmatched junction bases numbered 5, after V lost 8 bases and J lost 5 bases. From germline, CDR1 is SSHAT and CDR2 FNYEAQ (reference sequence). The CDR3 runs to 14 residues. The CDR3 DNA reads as TGTGCCAGCGCTCGGGACAGGGGTACCGGGGAGCTGTTTTTT. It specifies CASARDRGTGELFF.

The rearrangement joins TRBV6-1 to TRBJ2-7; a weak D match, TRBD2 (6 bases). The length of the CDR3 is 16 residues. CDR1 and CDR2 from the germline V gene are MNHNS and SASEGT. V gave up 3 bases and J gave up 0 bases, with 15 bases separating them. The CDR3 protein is CASSEGGMTFSYEQYF. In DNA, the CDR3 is TGTGCCAGCAGTGAGGGCGGGATGACCTTCTCCTACGAGCAGTACTTC.

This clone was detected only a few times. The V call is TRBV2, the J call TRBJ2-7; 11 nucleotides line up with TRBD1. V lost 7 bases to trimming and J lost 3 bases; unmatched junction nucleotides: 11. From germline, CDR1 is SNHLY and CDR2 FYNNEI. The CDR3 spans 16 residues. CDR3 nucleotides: TGTGCCAGCACCCCCACCCCGGGACAGGGGGGCTACGAGCAGTACTTC. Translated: CASTPTPGQGGYEQYF.

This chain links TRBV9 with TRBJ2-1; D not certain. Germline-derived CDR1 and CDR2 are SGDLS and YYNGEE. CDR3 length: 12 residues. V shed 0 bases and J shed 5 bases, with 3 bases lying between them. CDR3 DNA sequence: TGTGCCAGCAGCGTAGAAGACAATGAGCAGTTCTTC. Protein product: CASSVEDNEQFF. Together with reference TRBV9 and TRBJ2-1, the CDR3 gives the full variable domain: DSGVTQTPKHLITATGQRVTLRCSPRSGDLSVYWYQQSLDQGLQFLIQYYNGEERAKGNILERFSAQQFPDLHSELNLSSLELGDSALYFCASSVEDNEQFFGPGTRLTVL.

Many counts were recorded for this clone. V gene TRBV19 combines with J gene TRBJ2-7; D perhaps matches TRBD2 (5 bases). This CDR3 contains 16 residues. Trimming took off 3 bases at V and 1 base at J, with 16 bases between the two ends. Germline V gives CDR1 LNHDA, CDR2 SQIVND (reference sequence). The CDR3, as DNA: TGTGCCAGTAGTATGGGTGACGGGATAACTTCCTACGAGCAGTACTTC. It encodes CASSMGDGITSYEQYF. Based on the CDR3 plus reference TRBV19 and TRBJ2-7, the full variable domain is DGGITQSPKYLFRKEGQNVTLSCEQNLNHDAMYWYRQDPGQGLRLIYYSQIVNDFQKGDIAEGYSVSREKKESFPLTVTSAQKNPTAFYLCASSMGDGITSYEQYFGPGTRLTVT.

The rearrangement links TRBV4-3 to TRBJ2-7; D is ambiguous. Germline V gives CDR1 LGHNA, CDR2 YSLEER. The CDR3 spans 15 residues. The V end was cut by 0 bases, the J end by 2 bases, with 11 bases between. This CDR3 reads CASSQDFGGTYEQYF. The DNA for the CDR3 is TGCGCCAGCAGCCAAGATTTCGGCGGCACCTACGAGCAGTACTTC.

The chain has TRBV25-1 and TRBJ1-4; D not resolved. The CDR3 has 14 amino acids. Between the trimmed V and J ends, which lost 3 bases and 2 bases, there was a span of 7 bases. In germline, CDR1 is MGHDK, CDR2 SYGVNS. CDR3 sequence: CASSEITTNEKLFF. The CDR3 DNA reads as TGTGCCAGCAGTGAGATCACCACTAATGAAAAACTGTTTTTT.

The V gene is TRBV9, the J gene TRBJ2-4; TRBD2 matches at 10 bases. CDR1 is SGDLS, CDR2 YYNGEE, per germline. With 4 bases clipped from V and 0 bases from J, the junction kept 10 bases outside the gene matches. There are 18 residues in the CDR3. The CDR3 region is CASSSGTSAGIAKNIQYF. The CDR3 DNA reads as TGTGCCAGCAGCTCTGGGACTAGCGCAGGTATAGCCAAAAACATTCAGTACTTC.

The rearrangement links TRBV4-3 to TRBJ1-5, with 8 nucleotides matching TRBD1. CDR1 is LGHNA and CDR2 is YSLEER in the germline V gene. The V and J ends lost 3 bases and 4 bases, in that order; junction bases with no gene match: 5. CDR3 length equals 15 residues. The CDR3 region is CASSQGQEDNQPQHF. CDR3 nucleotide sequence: TGCGCCAGCAGCCAGGGACAGGAAGATAATCAGCCCCAGCATTTT.

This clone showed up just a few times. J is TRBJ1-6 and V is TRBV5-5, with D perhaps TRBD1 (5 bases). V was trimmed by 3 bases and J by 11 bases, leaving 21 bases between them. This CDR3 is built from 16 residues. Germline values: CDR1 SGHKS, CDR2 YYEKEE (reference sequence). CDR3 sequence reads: CASSSWTIGALPPLHF. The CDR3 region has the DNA TGTGCCAGCAGCTCCTGGACAATCGGGGCCCTACCACCCCTCCACTTT.

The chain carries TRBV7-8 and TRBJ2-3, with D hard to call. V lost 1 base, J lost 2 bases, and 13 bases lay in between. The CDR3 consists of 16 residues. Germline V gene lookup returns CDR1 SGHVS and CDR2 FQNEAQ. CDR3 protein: CASSLERRANTDTQYF. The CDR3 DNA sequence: TGTGCCAGCAGCTTAGAGAGACGGGCCAACACAGATACGCAGTATTTT.

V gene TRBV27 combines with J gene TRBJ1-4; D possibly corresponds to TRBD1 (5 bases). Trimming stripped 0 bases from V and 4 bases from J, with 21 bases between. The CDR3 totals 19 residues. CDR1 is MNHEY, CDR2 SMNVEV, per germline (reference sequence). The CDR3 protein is CASSLSPSTEGWDNEKLFF. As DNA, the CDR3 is TGTGCCAGCAGTTTATCGCCCTCGACTGAGGGGTGGGATAATGAAAAACTGTTTTTT.

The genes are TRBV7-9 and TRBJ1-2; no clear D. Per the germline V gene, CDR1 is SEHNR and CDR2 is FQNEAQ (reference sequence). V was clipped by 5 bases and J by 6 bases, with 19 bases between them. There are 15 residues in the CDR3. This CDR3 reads CASSLPEFFTDGYTF. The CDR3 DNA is TGTGCCAGCAGCCTCCCCGAATTCTTCACGGATGGCTACACCTTC.

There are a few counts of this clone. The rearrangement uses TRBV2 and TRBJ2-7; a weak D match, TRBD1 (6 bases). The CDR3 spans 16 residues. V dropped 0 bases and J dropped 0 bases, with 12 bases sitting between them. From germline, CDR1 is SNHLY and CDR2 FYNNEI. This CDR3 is CASSEALRDNSYEQYF. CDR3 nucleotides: TGTGCCAGCAGTGAAGCGCTACGGGACAACTCCTACGAGCAGTACTTC.

This CDR3 is CAWSVLGDNEQFF. The CDR3, as DNA: TGTGCCTGGAGTGTACTGGGAGACAATGAGCAGTTCTTC. V gene TRBV30 combines with J gene TRBJ2-1; D might be TRBD2 (5 bases). The CDR3 consists of 13 residues. V lost 0 bases and J lost 5, with 8 bases in between. Germline values: CDR1 GTSNPN, CDR2 SVGIG (reference sequence).